This TCR beta chain stems from a study of beta chain features in type 1 diabetes. Findings and caveats of the study: TCRB CDR3s were moderately but significantly shorter in Type 1 diabetes patients in all four CD4+ subsets.

This clone was picked up a small number of times. Its antigen is unknown. The CDR3 is made up of 13 amino acids. The germline V gene has CDR1 MNHNS and CDR2 SASEGT. V lost 7 bases, J lost 5 bases, and 12 bases lay in between. Sequenced material consisted of expressed TCRB transcripts (all of the isolated RNA was reverse transcribed). The table came from immunoSEQ multiplex PCR; TCRdb's copy has only in-frame clones and leaves some out. The table records hundreds of thousands of clones, 13% of them present only once. Sequencing input: naive CD4+ T cells from blood. The TCR originated in a man younger than 35 with type 1 diabetes. V is TRBV6-1 and J is TRBJ1-5, with D perhaps TRBD1 (6 bases). The CDR3 reads CASNSQGDQPQHF. The CDR3 DNA is TGTGCCAGCAACTCACAGGGCGATCAGCCCCAGCATTTT.